These 17 T cell receptor beta chains were all obtained from the same sample, sequenced in a study of cytomegalovirus exposure and HLA in healthy donors. The protocol was immunoSEQ multiplex PCR, while the TCRdb copy is restricted to in-frame clones and leaves out a portion. The sample shows about 56,000 clones, roughly 92% of them seen only once. Sequencing was done on a sample of PBMCs. These receptors were taken from a man between 18 and 29 years old in good health and CMV-seronegative.

The rearrangement links TRBV4-3 to TRBJ2-2; TRBD2 aligns across 9 bases. V shed 1 base and J 1 base; nucleotides not matched to a gene: 4. The CDR3 has 17 amino acids. The germline gives CDR1 LGHNA, CDR2 YSLEER. The CDR3 DNA reads as TGCGCCAGCAGCCAAGGTCGGCGGGAGGGGAACACCGGGGAGCTGTTTTTT. This gives the protein CASSQGRREGNTGELFF.

J is TRBJ2-7 and V is TRBV11-2; tentatively, D is TRBD1 (6 bases). The germline gives CDR1 SGHAT, CDR2 FQNNGV. V was clipped by 6 bases and J by 3 bases, with 18 bases between them. This CDR3 region has 15 residues. The CDR3: CASSSVRGWDYEQYF. In DNA form, the CDR3 reads TGTGCCAGCAGTTCGGTCAGGGGCTGGGACTACGAGCAGTACTTC.

V is TRBV29-1 and J is TRBJ2-1; perhaps TRBD1 as D (5 bases). Looked up from germline, CDR1 is SQVTM and CDR2 is ANQGSEA. The CDR3 is 13 residues long. Trimming stripped 3 bases from V and 5 bases from J, with 11 bases between. As DNA, the CDR3 is TGCAGCGTTGATTTATCAGGGAACAATGAGCAGTTCTTC. Protein product: CSVDLSGNNEQFF.

This rearrangement joins TRBV7-9 to TRBJ1-1, with D possibly TRBD1 on 6 matching bases. Deletions cut 5 bases from V and 4 bases from J, with 14 bases between. Per germline, CDR1 SEHNR and CDR2 FQNEAQ (reference sequence). The CDR3 is 14 residues long. The CDR3 DNA reads TGTGCCAGCAGCCCCAGGGGCCGGGGCACTGAAGCTTTCTTT. Its translation: CASSPRGRGTEAFF.

The rearrangement uses TRBV6-5 and TRBJ2-7, with a weak D call TRBD2 (5 bases). The length of the CDR3 is 13 residues. V dropped 3 bases and J dropped 4 bases, with 10 bases sitting between them. Germline values: CDR1 MNHEY, CDR2 SVGAGI. CDR3 loop: CASSYSRGYEQYF. The CDR3 coding sequence is TGTGCCAGCAGTTATTCTCGGGGATACGAGCAGTACTTC.

A single count supports this clone. V gene TRBV10-3 combines with J gene TRBJ2-7; 8 nucleotides agree with TRBD1. The germline V gene encodes CDR1 ENHRY and CDR2 SYGVKD. The CDR3 totals 15 residues. Losses at the gene ends were 0 bases for V and 5 bases for J; bases not matched to a gene: 6. This CDR3 is CAISESGDRSDEQYF. In DNA form, the CDR3 reads TGTGCCATCAGTGAGTCTGGGGACAGGTCCGACGAGCAGTACTTC.

This sequence joins TRBV11-2 and TRBJ2-1, with D unresolved. The CDR3 has 14 amino acids. CDR1 and CDR2 (germline): SGHAT, FQNNGV. Trimming removed 5 bases from V and 10 bases from J, with 18 bases in between. This chain's CDR3 is CASSVPPLADEQFF. CDR3 coding DNA: TGTGCCAGCAGCGTCCCGCCCTTAGCTGACGAGCAGTTCTTC.

The genes are TRBV7-9 and TRBJ2-3, with 14 bases lining up with TRBD2. Trimming removed 2 bases from V and 5 bases from J; junction bases left unmatched: 12. The CDR3 consists of 19 residues. Germline CDR1 SEHNR, CDR2 FQNEAQ (reference sequence). The CDR3 region is CASSLPYGTSGRGRDTQYF. CDR3 nucleotide sequence: TGTGCCAGCAGCTTACCCTACGGGACTAGCGGGAGAGGGAGAGATACGCAGTATTTT. Full variable domain (outside the CDR3, taken from reference TRBV7-9 and TRBJ2-3): DTGVSQNPRHKITKRGQNVTFRCDPISEHNRLYWYRQTLGQGPEFLTYFQNEAQLEKSRLLSDRFSAERPKGSFSTLEIQRTEQGDSAMYLCASSLPYGTSGRGRDTQYFGPGTRLTVL.

The V and J genes are TRBV28 and TRBJ2-2; D possibly corresponds to TRBD2 (6 bases). V lost 8 bases, J lost 5 bases, and 12 bases lay in between. The CDR3 consists of 13 residues. Germline loops: CDR1 MDHEN, CDR2 SYDVKM. The CDR3 DNA follows: TGTGCCAGCTTGGCTAGCGAGACCGGGGAGCTGTTTTTT. Its protein product is CASLASETGELFF.

The chain recombines TRBV4-1 with TRBJ1-1, with a tentative D call TRBD1 (6 bases). This CDR3 spans 14 amino acids. Trimming cost V 3 bases and J 5 bases, with 13 bases left between them. The germline CDR1 and CDR2 sequences are MGHRA and YSYEKL. The CDR3 DNA follows: TGCGCCAGCAGCCAGGGGGCGGTGGCGACTGAAGCTTTCTTT. Its protein product is CASSQGAVATEAFF.

The rearrangement uses TRBV6-5 and TRBJ2-7; 10 nucleotides agree with TRBD1. CDR3 size: 15 residues. CDR1 and CDR2 from the germline V gene are MNHEY and SVGAGI. After removal of 4 bases from V and 2 bases from J, the junction contained 5 bases not matched to a gene. The DNA of the CDR3 is TGTGCCAGCAGTTGGACGGGACAGGGGCCCTACGAGCAGTACTTC. Translated: CASSWTGQGPYEQYF.

J is TRBJ2-7 and V is TRBV28; TRBD1 matches 7 bases. The CDR3 extends over 13 amino acids. CDR1 is MDHEN, CDR2 SYDVKM, per germline. V shed 6 bases and J 3 bases; nucleotides not matched to a gene: 5. The CDR3 nucleotides are TGTGCCAGCAGAGGGGACAGCAACTACGAGCAGTACTTC. This codes for CASRGDSNYEQYF.

This clone has only a few counts. The rearrangement joins TRBV19 to TRBJ2-7, with 8 bases lining up with TRBD1. The CDR3 is 16 residues long. Germline V gene sequence: CDR1 LNHDA, CDR2 SQIVND (reference sequence). The trim removed 3 bases at V and 5 bases at J, leaving 12 bases unmatched. Here the CDR3 reads CASSMLRGQGADEQYF. The CDR3 DNA follows: TGTGCCAGTAGTATGCTTCGGGGGCAGGGGGCTGACGAGCAGTACTTC.

This clone has just one count. This chain connects TRBV9 to TRBJ2-3, with 12 bases aligning to TRBD2. Germline V CDR1 and CDR2: SGDLS, YYNGEE. Unmatched junction bases numbered 1, after V lost 0 bases and J lost 5 bases. The CDR3 is made up of 15 amino acids. The CDR3 nucleotides read TGTGCCAGCAGCGTAGGACTAGCGGGAGTAGATACGCAGTATTTT. This sequence encodes CASSVGLAGVDTQYF.

The V gene is TRBV10-2, the J gene TRBJ2-3; TRBD2 matches 10 bases. V was clipped by 3 bases and J by 5 bases; unmatched bases: 20. CDR1 WSHSY and CDR2 SAAADI come from the germline V gene. The CDR3 spans 20 residues. The CDR3 nucleotides are TGCGCCAGCAGTGACAGCGGGAGGGCGAGTCGGTACACACACGGAGATACGCAGTATTTT. Amino acid sequence: CASSDSGRASRYTHGDTQYF.

The rearrangement joins TRBV28 to TRBJ2-7; 9 bases agree with TRBD2. Trimming cost V 4 bases and J 4 bases; bases outside gene matches: 14. The CDR3 covers 17 residues. Germline CDR1 MDHEN, CDR2 SYDVKM. The CDR3 reads CASSSLFVRREGYEQYF. CDR3 DNA sequence: TGTGCCAGCAGTTCCCTTTTTGTTAGGCGGGAGGGGTACGAGCAGTACTTC.

The chain links TRBV23-1 to TRBJ2-1; 8 nucleotides align to TRBD1. TRBV23-1 is designated an ORF whose function remains uncertain. With 5 bases clipped from V and 6 bases from J, the junction kept 12 bases outside the gene matches. The CDR3 length is 16 residues. The CDR3: CASSTRGQRGLNEQFF. Written as DNA, the CDR3 is TGCGCCAGCAGTACCAGGGGGCAGAGGGGCCTCAATGAGCAGTTCTTC.